A selection of T cell receptor beta chains follows, all from one sample in a study of identical twins. TCRdb re-analysed the 5' RACE reads in MiXCR, keeping a single row per CDR3 protein. The table lists hundreds of thousands of distinct CDR3 sequences, around a sixth of them singletons. This sample was also put to use in a study of T cells expressing NK-cell markers.

Sequencing was carried out using PBMCs. The receptors originated from a woman under 30 in good health. Each CDR3 is given with its conserved first and last residue. D genes are given only for firm matches. The listing skips clone size in some rows; elsewhere it reads once, few, many or a size class.

D | J | size | V | DNA | CDR3
TRBD2 | TRBJ2-3 | few | TRBV20-1 | TGCAGTGCGCGCTTAGTTAGCGGGAGTCTCGGCGCAGATACGCAGTATTTT | CSARLVSGSLGADTQYF
NA | TRBJ2-3 | NA | TRBV20-1 | TGCAGTGCTAGTTTCAGGGGAGCGAGCTCAGATACGCAGTATTTT | CSASFRGASSDTQYF
NA | TRBJ1-4 | NA | TRBV2 | TGTGCCAGCACCCTGGTGTATGCAACTAATGAAAAACTGTTTTTT | CASTLVYATNEKLFF
NA | TRBJ1-1 | NA | TRBV6-2/TRBV6-3 | TGTGCCAGCAGTTTCACCCGCCTCCAAGCTTTCTTT | CASSFTRLQAFF
NA | TRBJ2-2 | NA | TRBV4-1 | TGCGCCAGCAGCCCAGATTCGAGACCCTACACCGGGGAGCTGTTTTTT | CASSPDSRPYTGELFF
NA | TRBJ2-4 | few | TRBV12-3/TRBV12-4 | TGTGCCAGCAGTTTCTTCGGGCTAGCCAAAAACATTCAGTACTTC | CASSFFGLAKNIQYF
TRBD1 | TRBJ2-7 | NA | TRBV28 | TGTGCCAGCACGCAGTTACAGGGGAGCTACGAGCAGTACTTC | CASTQLQGSYEQYF
TRBD1 | TRBJ1-2 | few | TRBV19 | TGTGCCAGTAGTGTCACAGGGGGAGGCTACACCTTC | CASSVTGGGYTF
NA | TRBJ1-5 | few | TRBV12-3/TRBV12-4 | TGTGCCAGCAGACAGGGTGGAGGCAATCAGCCCCAGCATTTT | CASRQGGGNQPQHF
NA | TRBJ2-3 | NA | TRBV29-1 | TGCAGCGTTAAGGACGCTTACACAGATACGCAGTATTTT | CSVKDAYTDTQYF
NA | TRBJ2-5 | NA | TRBV20-1 | TGCAGTGCTAGAGGACTAGAAGAGACCCAGTACTTC | CSARGLEETQYF
NA | TRBJ1-5 | few | TRBV20-1 | TGCAGTGCTAGTATAACTAGCAATCAGCCCCAGCATTTT | CSASITSNQPQHF
NA | TRBJ2-2 | NA | TRBV7-8 | TGTGCCAGCAGATTAGAGTGGCTCACCGGGGAGCTGTTTTTT | CASRLEWLTGELFF
NA | TRBJ1-6 | NA | TRBV12-3/TRBV12-4 | TGTGCCAGCAAAACCAGTAGCTATAATTCACCCCTCCACTTT | CASKTSSYNSPLHF
NA | TRBJ1-2 | few | TRBV25-1 | TGTGCCAGCCGCTCCAGGGGCTTCCCACATGGCTACACCTTC | CASRSRGFPHGYTF
NA | TRBJ2-7 | few | TRBV7-2 | TGTGCCAGCAGCTTAGTAACCAAATACGAGCAGTACTTC | CASSLVTKYEQYF
NA | TRBJ2-1 | few | TRBV6-6 | TGTGCCAGCAGTGGAGCCCTAGCGAATGAGCAGTTCTTC | CASSGALANEQFF
NA | TRBJ2-4 | few | TRBV6-1 | TGTGCCAGCTTGAATTGGGGGCTAGCCAAAAACATTCAGTACTTC | CASLNWGLAKNIQYF
NA | TRBJ2-3 | NA | TRBV20-1 | TGCAGTGCTCCCCCGTGGGGGGCTGGGTCAGATACGCAGTATTTT | CSAPPWGAGSDTQYF
TRBD2 | TRBJ2-1 | once | TRBV6-2/TRBV6-3 | TGTGCCAGCAGCACGATGGGCAGCGGGAATCTCAATGAGCAGTTCTTC | CASSTMGSGNLNEQFF
NA | TRBJ2-2 | few | TRBV7-9 | TGTGCCAGCAGCTCTATGACGGGAACCGGGGAGCTGTTTTTT | CASSSMTGTGELFF
NA | TRBJ2-3 | few | TRBV7-2 | TGTGCCAGCAGCCCACTAGATTTAGATACGCAGTATTTT | CASSPLDLDTQYF
NA | TRBJ2-5 | few | TRBV7-6 | TGTGCCAGCAGCTATAACTTGGGGACCCAGTACTTC | CASSYNLGTQYF
TRBD2 | TRBJ2-3 | NA | TRBV4-2 | TGTGCCAGCAGCCGCCTAGGTACCGGGACTAGCGGCACAGATACGCAGTATTTT | CASSRLGTGTSGTDTQYF
NA | TRBJ2-3 | NA | TRBV12-3/TRBV12-4 | TGTGCCAGCAGACTAGTTTGGAGCGCAGATACGCAGTATTTT | CASRLVWSADTQYF
NA | TRBJ1-2 | NA | TRBV14 | TGTGCCAGCAGCCTACTAGTGATCGATGGCTACACCTTC | CASSLLVIDGYTF
TRBD2 | TRBJ2-3 | NA | TRBV6-4 | TGTGCCAGCAGTGACCGGGCCGCTAGCGGGGGAGATACGCAGTATTTT | CASSDRAASGGDTQYF
TRBD1 | TRBJ2-2 | many | TRBV3-1 | TGTGCCAGCAGCCAAACAGGGGCCGGGGAGCTGTTTTTT | CASSQTGAGELFF
TRBD2 | TRBJ2-5 | NA | TRBV6-5 | TGTGCCAGCAGTTCCGGGACTAGCGGGAGGGGGGAGACCCAGTACTTC | CASSSGTSGRGETQYF
TRBD2 | TRBJ2-4 | once | TRBV5-1 | TGCGCCAGCAGCATGACTAGCGGGAGTTACATTCAGTACTTC | CASSMTSGSYIQYF
NA | TRBJ1-1 | few | TRBV7-6 | TGTGCCAGCAGCTTAGTGGCTGGGGCCGCTGAAGCTTTCTTT | CASSLVAGAAEAFF
NA | TRBJ2-3 | NA | TRBV30 | TGTGCCTGGACATCAGATACGCAGTATTTT | CAWTSDTQYF
TRBD1 | TRBJ2-3 | NA | TRBV20-1 | TGCAGTGCCAGGGGACAGGGGGGCACAGATACGCAGTATTTT | CSARGQGGTDTQYF
NA | TRBJ2-7 | NA | TRBV12-3/TRBV12-4 | TGTGCCAGCAGTTTAGCGGGTGGGGCCCGCCCCTACGAGCAGTACTTC | CASSLAGGARPYEQYF
NA | TRBJ1-1 | NA | TRBV5-1 | TGCGTCAGCAGCTTGTCGTTGCTTGCTGAAGCTTTCTTT | CVSSLSLLAEAFF
NA | TRBJ1-1 | NA | TRBV5-5 | TGTGCCAGCAGCTTCGGCCCGAAGGGCACTGAAGCTTTCTTT | CASSFGPKGTEAFF
NA | TRBJ2-7 | few | TRBV10-3 | TGTGCCATCAGTGATGAACCCGAGAGCTACGAGCAGTACTTC | CAISDEPESYEQYF
TRBD2 | TRBJ2-7 | NA | TRBV20-1 | TGCAGTGGGGAGGGGAGCTCCTACGAGCAGTACTTC | CSGEGSSYEQYF
TRBD2 | TRBJ2-1 | once | TRBV20-1 | TGCAGTGCTAGGGCTATAAAACGGGGACTAGCATCCGATGAGCAGTTCTTC | CSARAIKRGLASDEQFF
NA | TRBJ2-2 | NA | TRBV9 | TGTGCCAGCAGCGGCCCAAGCCTAGGGGGGCTAGCGGCTAACACCGGGGAGCTGTTTTTT | CASSGPSLGGLAANTGELFF
NA | TRBJ2-5 | NA | TRBV20-1 | TGCACGGTCTCCGGGGCCCAAGAGACCCAGTACTTC | CTVSGAQETQYF